The TCR beta chain described here comes from a study of blood T cell repertoires in COVID-19. Study context: Samples of COVID-19 (acute and convalescent) were obtained from the United States, Italy and Spain.

Generated by immunoSEQ multiplex PCR, the TCRdb table keeps only in-frame clones and is missing some. The sample has roughly 70,000 clones, around 83% seen once. Per germline, CDR1 KGHDR and CDR2 SFDVKD. Trimming took off 5 bases at V and 0 bases at J, with 13 bases between the two ends. The CDR3 sequence is 16 residues long. The genes are TRBV24-1 and TRBJ2-1, with D unresolved. What was sequenced was peripheral blood. The TCR sequence derives from a man between 65 and 79 years old with active COVID-19. The chain's CDR3 is CATSGRAPSSYNEQFF. The CDR3 DNA reads as TGTGCCACCAGTGGTCGCGCGCCGAGCTCCTACAATGAGCAGTTCTTC.